This TCR beta chain was recorded in a study of blood T cell repertoires in COVID-19. Categorization into cohorts depended on clinical history that participants reported. Shortly before study entry, within 2 weeks, exposed participants had met a COVID-19 case. Here immunoSEQ multiplex PCR was the method, and the copy in TCRdb shows in-frame clones only, minus some. In the table there are under 450,000 clones, approximately 90% of which are singletons. The sequenced sample consisted of PBMCs or T cells enriched from blood (not recorded which). This receptor was identified in a woman between 35 and 50 years old who had been exposed to COVID-19.

The CDR3 coding sequence is TGTGCCAGCAGTGAAGCCATTGGAGCTAGCACAGATACGCAGTATTTT. Its protein is CASSEAIGASTDTQYF. The J gene is TRBJ2-3, the V gene TRBV6-1; D unresolved. V lost 0 bases to trimming and J lost 0 bases, with 10 bases between them. CDR1 and CDR2 (germline): MNHNS, SASEGT. This CDR3 spans 16 amino acids.